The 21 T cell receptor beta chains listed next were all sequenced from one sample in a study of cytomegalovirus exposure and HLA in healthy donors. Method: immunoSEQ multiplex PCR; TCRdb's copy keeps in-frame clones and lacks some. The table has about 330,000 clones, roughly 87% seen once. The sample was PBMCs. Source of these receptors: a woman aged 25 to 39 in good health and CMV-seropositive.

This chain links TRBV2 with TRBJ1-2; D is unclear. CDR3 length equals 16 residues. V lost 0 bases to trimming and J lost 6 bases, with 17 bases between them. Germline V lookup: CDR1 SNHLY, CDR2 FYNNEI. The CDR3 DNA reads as TGTGCCAGCAGTGAAGCGCTTCCAGGTGTGAGTGATGGCTACACCTTC. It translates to CASSEALPGVSDGYTF.

The CDR3 DNA reads as TGCGCCAGCAGCCGTGCAGGGGGCACCCAATCCGGGGAGCTGTTTTTT. Its translation: CASSRAGGTQSGELFF. The J gene is TRBJ2-2, the V gene TRBV4-3; 8 nucleotides match TRBD1. CDR1 LGHNA and CDR2 YSLEER come from the germline V gene. With 4 bases clipped from V and 6 bases from J, the junction kept 10 bases outside the gene matches. The CDR3 runs 16 residues.

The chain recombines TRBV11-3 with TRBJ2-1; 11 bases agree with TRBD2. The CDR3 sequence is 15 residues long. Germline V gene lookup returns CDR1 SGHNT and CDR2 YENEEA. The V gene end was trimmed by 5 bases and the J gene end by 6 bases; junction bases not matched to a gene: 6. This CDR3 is CASSETSGSFNEQFF. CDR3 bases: TGTGCCAGCAGCGAAACTAGCGGGAGTTTCAATGAGCAGTTCTTC.

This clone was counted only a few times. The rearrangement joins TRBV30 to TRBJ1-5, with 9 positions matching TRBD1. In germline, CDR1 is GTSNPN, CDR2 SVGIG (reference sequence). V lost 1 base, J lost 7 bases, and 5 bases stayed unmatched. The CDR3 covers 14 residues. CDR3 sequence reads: CAWSAGQGGQPQHF. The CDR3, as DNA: TGTGCCTGGAGTGCGGGACAGGGTGGGCAGCCCCAGCATTTT.

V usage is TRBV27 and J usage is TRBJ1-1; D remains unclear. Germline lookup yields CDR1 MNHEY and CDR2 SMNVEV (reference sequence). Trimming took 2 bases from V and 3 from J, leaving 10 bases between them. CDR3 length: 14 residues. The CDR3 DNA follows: TGTGCCAGCAGTTTAGATGGGGTGCACACTGAAGCTTTCTTT. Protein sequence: CASSLDGVHTEAFF.

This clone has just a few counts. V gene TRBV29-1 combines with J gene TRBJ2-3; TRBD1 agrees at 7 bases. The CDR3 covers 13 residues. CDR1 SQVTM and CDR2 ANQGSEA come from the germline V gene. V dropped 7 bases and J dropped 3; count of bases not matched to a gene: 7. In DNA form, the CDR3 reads TGCAGCGCTGGGGGACAGAATACAGATACGCAGTATTTT. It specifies CSAGGQNTDTQYF.

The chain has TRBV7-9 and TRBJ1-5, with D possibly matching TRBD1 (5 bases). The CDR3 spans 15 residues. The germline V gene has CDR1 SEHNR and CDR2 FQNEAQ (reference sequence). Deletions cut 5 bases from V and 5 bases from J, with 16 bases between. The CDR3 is CASSPERVGDQPQHF. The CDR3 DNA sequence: TGTGCCAGCAGCCCAGAGCGGGTGGGGGATCAGCCCCAGCATTTT.

As DNA, the CDR3 is TGCGCCAGCGTTGGATATCCAGACTACGAGCAGTACTTC. Amino acid sequence: CASVGYPDYEQYF. V gene TRBV10-2 combines with J gene TRBJ2-7; D not certain. The CDR3 extends over 13 amino acids. Trimming removed 8 bases from V and 3 bases from J, with 14 bases in between. CDR1 and CDR2 (germline): WSHSY, SAAADI.

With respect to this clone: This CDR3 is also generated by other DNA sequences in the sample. CDR3 sequence: CASSPGTYEQYF. DNA of the CDR3: TGTGCCAGCAGTCCTGGAACCTACGAGCAGTACTTC. The rearrangement uses TRBV27 and TRBJ2-7, with unresolved D. V lost 5 bases and J 2 bases, leaving 7 bases between the germline ends. Germline-derived CDR1 and CDR2 are MNHEY and SMNVEV (reference sequence). The CDR3 spans 12 residues.

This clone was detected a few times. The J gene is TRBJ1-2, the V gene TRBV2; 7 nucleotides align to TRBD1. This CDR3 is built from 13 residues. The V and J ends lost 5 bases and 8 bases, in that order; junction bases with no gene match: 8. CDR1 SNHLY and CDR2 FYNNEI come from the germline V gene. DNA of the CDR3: TGTGCCAGCAGTCCTCGACAGGGCCAAGGCTACACCTTC. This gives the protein CASSPRQGQGYTF.

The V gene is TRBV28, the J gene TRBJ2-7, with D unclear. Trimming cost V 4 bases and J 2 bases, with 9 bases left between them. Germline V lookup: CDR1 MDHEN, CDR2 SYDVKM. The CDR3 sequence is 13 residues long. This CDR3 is CASSSTVPYEQYF. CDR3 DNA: TGTGCCAGCAGTTCAACAGTCCCCTACGAGCAGTACTTC.

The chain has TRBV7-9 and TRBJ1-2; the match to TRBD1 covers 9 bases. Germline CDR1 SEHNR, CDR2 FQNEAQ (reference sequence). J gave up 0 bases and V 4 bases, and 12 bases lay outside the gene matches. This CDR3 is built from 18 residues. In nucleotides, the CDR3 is TGTGCCAGCAGCTACCCTCCCGGGACAGGGCTCACTAACTATGGCTACACCTTC. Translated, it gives CASSYPPGTGLTNYGYTF.

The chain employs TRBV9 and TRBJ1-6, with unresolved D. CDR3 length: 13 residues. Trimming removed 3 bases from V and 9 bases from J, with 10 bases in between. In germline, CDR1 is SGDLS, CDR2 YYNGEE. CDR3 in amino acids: CASSAFDSSPLHF. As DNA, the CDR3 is TGTGCCAGCAGCGCCTTCGATAGTTCACCCCTCCACTTT.

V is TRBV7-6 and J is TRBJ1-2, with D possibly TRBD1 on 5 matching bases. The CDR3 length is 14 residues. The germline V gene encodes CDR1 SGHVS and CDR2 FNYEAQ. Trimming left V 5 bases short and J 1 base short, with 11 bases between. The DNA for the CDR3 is TGTGCCAGCAGCCCCCGGGACGGTAACTATGGCTACACCTTC. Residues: CASSPRDGNYGYTF.

CDR3 DNA: TGTGCCAGCAGTTTATGGCAGTTGGGACAGTCAAACTACGAGCAGTACTTC. Translating gives CASSLWQLGQSNYEQYF. The chain couples TRBV28 to TRBJ2-7, with 7 positions matching TRBD1. Germline V gives CDR1 MDHEN, CDR2 SYDVKM. The junction had 11 bases not matched to a gene; V was cut back by 0 bases and J by 3 bases. The CDR3 spans 17 residues.

Here the CDR3 reads CASSYDGGGNTIYF. The CDR3 DNA reads as TGTGCCAGCAGCTATGACGGAGGAGGAAACACCATATATTTT. This chain uses TRBV7-6 with TRBJ1-3, with D unclear. V was shortened by 4 bases and J by 4 bases, with 11 bases between the two germline ends. CDR1 is SGHVS and CDR2 is FNYEAQ in the germline V gene. The CDR3 extends over 14 amino acids.

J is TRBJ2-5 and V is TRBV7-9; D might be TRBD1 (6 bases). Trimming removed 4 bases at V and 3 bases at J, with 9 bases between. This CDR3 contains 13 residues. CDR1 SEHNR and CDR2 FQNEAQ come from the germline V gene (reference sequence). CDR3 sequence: CASSYAGEETQYF. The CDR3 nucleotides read TGTGCCAGCAGCTACGCAGGGGAAGAGACCCAGTACTTC.

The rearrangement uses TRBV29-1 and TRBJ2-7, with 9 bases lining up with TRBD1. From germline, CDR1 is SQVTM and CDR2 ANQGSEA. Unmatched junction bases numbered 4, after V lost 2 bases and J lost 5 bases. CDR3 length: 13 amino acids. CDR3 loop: CSVELWDRDEQYF. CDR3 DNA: TGCAGCGTTGAACTTTGGGACAGGGACGAGCAGTACTTC.

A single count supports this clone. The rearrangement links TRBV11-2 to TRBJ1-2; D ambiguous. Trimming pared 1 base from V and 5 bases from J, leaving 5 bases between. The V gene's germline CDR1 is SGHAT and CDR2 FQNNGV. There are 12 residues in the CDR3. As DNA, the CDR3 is TGTGCCAGCAGCTTAGGACTGTATGGCTACACCTTC. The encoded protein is CASSLGLYGYTF.

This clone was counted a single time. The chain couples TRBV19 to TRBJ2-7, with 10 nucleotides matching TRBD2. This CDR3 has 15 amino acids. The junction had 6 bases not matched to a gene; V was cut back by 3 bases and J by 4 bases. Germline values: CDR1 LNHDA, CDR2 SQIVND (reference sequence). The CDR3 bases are TGTGCCAGTAGTATTAGTACTAGCGGGGAATACGAGCAGTACTTC. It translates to CASSISTSGEYEQYF.

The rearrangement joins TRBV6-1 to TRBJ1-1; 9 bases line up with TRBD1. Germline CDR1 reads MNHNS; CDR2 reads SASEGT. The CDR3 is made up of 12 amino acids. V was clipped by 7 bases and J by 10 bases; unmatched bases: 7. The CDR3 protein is CASNQLTGGAFF. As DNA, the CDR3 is TGTGCCAGCAACCAACTGACAGGGGGAGCTTTCTTT.